Shown below are 9 T cell receptor beta chains from a single sample sequenced in a study of control samples from healthy donors and cancer patients. Clones were read by immunoSEQ multiplex PCR, and TCRdb kept only the in-frame ones, dropping some. This table holds about 61,000 clones, roughly 89% found once. The sequenced material came from PBMCs. The source is a man aged 60-69 years with colorectal cancer.

The gene calls are TRBV27 and TRBJ1-2; D may be TRBD1 (5 bases). This CDR3 is built from 16 residues. The germline V gene has CDR1 MNHEY and CDR2 SMNVEV (reference sequence). The ends were cut back, 5 bases at V and 4 bases at J, with 20 bases in the middle. The CDR3 loop is CASSPQYTPRGYGYTF. DNA of the CDR3: TGTGCCAGCAGTCCCCAATACACCCCGAGGGGCTATGGCTACACCTTC.

This sequence joins TRBV18 and TRBJ1-3; TRBD1 might be the D (5 bases). The CDR3 contains 14 residues. The germline V and J ends were trimmed by 8 bases and 0 bases, with 11 bases remaining between them. Germline assignment: CDR1 KGHSH and CDR2 LQKENI. The CDR3 DNA follows: TGTGCCAGCCGACCCGACAGCTCTGGAAACACCATATATTTT. It codes for CASRPDSSGNTIYF.

This chain links TRBV9 with TRBJ2-7; 11 nucleotides line up with TRBD2. Per the germline V gene, CDR1 is SGDLS and CDR2 is YYNGEE. This CDR3 has 15 residues. V gave up 4 bases and J gave up 5 bases; unmatched junction bases: 8. The CDR3: CASSSVGLAVNEQYF. CDR3 bases: TGTGCCAGCAGCTCAGTGGGACTAGCGGTCAACGAGCAGTACTTC.

This chain links TRBV10-2 with TRBJ2-3; D ambiguous. This CDR3 is built from 18 residues. V lost 2 bases, J lost 7 bases, and 25 bases lay in between. CDR1 is WSHSY and CDR2 is SAAADI in the germline V gene. CDR3 nucleotide sequence: TGCGCCAGCAGTGAGAGCCGTTTCGGAGCTCAACTGAGCAATACGCAGTATTTT. Encoded protein: CASSESRFGAQLSNTQYF.

V gene TRBV6-2 or TRBV6-3 combines with J gene TRBJ2-7; D remains ambiguous. Germline V CDR1 and CDR2: MNHEY, SVGEGT. V was shortened by 4 bases and J by 7 bases, with 17 bases between the two germline ends. The CDR3 has 14 residues. The CDR3 loop reads CASSSANSYGEQYF. The CDR3 coding sequence is TGTGCCAGCAGTTCGGCGAACTCCTACGGAGAGCAGTACTTC.

The chain carries TRBV7-3 and TRBJ2-3; 7 bases agree with TRBD2. Germline CDR1 reads SGHTA; CDR2 reads FQGTGA. The J segment lost 10 bases and the V segment lost 2 bases, leaving 3 bases of the junction unmatched. The CDR3 totals 12 residues. CDR3 coding DNA: TGTGCCAGCAGCTTAGGGGGAGGGTCGCAGTATTTT. Residues: CASSLGGGSQYF.

The chain couples TRBV18 to TRBJ1-5; D uncertain. V was pared by 4 bases and J by 5 bases, with 6 bases between. The CDR3 has 12 amino acids. Germline V gene lookup returns CDR1 KGHSH and CDR2 LQKENI. CDR3 nucleotides: TGTGCCAGCTCACTTTGGGATCAGCCCCAGCATTTT. Amino acid sequence: CASSLWDQPQHF.

In its sample, this clone was seen once. The chain links TRBV15 to TRBJ2-1; D call uncertain. There are 11 residues in the CDR3. Germline V gene data show CDR1 as LNHNV and CDR2 as YYDKDF (reference sequence). This CDR3 is CGPRIWTSQFF. CDR3 nucleotides: TGTGGGCCTAGGATCTGGACGTCGCAGTTCTTC.

V and J are TRBV7-9 and TRBJ2-5; the D gene is possibly TRBD2 (5 bases). V lost 0 bases to trimming and J lost 1 base, with 6 bases between them. In germline, CDR1 is SEHNR, CDR2 FQNEAQ (reference sequence). The CDR3 loop spans 14 amino acids. The DNA for the CDR3 is TGTGCCAGCAGCTTAGCGGGGAGCCAAGAGACCCAGTACTTC. Protein product: CASSLAGSQETQYF.